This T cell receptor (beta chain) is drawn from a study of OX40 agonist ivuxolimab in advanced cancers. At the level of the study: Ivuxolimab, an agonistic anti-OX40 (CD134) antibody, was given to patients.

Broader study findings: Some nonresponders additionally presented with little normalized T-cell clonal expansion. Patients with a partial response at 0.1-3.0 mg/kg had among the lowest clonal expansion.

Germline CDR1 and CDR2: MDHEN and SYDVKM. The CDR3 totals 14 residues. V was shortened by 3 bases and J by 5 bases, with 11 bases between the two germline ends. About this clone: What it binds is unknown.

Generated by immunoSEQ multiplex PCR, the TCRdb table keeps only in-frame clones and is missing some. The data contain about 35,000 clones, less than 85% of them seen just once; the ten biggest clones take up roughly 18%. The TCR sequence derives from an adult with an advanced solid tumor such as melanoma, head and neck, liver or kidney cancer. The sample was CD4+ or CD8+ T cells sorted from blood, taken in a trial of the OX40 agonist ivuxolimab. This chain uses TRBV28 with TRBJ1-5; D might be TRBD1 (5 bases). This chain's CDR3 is CASSLMRGYQPQHF. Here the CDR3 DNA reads TGTGCCAGCAGTTTGATGAGGGGCTATCAGCCCCAGCATTTT.